This T cell receptor beta chain was observed in a study of shared clonotypes between healthy human individuals. Assay runs were performed at deep level. Template for every sorted-subset replicate PCR totaled about 0.2 ug DNA, some 30,000 T cell genomes. Generated by immunoSEQ multiplex PCR, the TCRdb table keeps only in-frame clones and is missing some. Of around 2,000,000 clones listed, approximately 94% were seen once; the top ten hold 1% to 1.5%. CD45RO-negative cells were positively selected for CCR7, leaving out terminally differentiated effector memory CD45RA+ cells. The germline V gene encodes CDR1 MDHEN and CDR2 SYDVKM. The CDR3 has 16 amino acids. The germline V and J ends were trimmed by 6 bases and 4 bases, with 22 bases remaining between them.

This TCR was recovered from a man aged 18 to 29 in good health. The chain links TRBV28 to TRBJ2-7; no clear D gene. Sequenced input: naive CD8+ T cells sorted from blood. Here the CDR3 reads CASSSPRSGNLYEQYF. Here the CDR3 DNA reads TGTGCCAGCAGCTCCCCCCGCAGTGGGAATCTTTACGAGCAGTACTTC.